One and the same sample provided the 12 T cell receptor beta chains below, sequenced in a study of cytomegalovirus exposure and HLA in healthy donors. It was with 60 Vbeta and 13 Jbeta primers that the PCR ran. Measured with immunoSEQ multiplex PCR; TCRdb has only the in-frame clones, and not every one. In the table there are tens of thousands of clones, around 80% of which are singletons. The source material was PBMCs. All receptors come from a man in his forties or fifties in good health and CMV-seronegative.

The chain is built from TRBV6-5 and TRBJ1-2, with 8 bases lining up with TRBD1. CDR3 length equals 14 residues. Looked up from germline, CDR1 is MNHEY and CDR2 is SVGAGI. The V gene end was trimmed by 6 bases and the J gene end by 3 bases; junction bases not matched to a gene: 6. CDR3 sequence reads: CASRPADRDYGYTF. In DNA, the CDR3 is TGTGCCAGCAGACCCGCGGACAGGGACTATGGCTACACCTTC.

This clone appeared a few times. The CDR3 DNA sequence: TGTGCCAGCAGCTTGCTCGAGCGGGGGGGCCTCGAGACCCAGTACTTC. It encodes CASSLLERGGLETQYF. J is TRBJ2-5 and V is TRBV5-6; 10 nucleotides line up with TRBD2. V was clipped by 1 base and J by 5 bases; unmatched bases: 8. The germline V gene has CDR1 SGHDT and CDR2 YYEEEE. This CDR3 comprises 16 residues.

The chain carries TRBV6-6 and TRBJ2-7; D possibly corresponds to TRBD2 (6 bases). The germline V gene has CDR1 MNHNY and CDR2 SVGAGI (reference sequence). The CDR3 covers 15 residues. V shed 5 bases and J shed 2 bases, with 16 bases lying between them. The CDR3 DNA follows: TGTGCCAGCAGTCTATCGGGGACTTTAACCTACGAGCAGTACTTC. This translates into CASSLSGTLTYEQYF.

This clone was picked up one time. The rearrangement joins TRBV2 to TRBJ2-7, with TRBD2 identical over 12 bases. The germline gives CDR1 SNHLY, CDR2 FYNNEI. With 7 bases clipped from V and 0 bases from J, the junction kept 7 bases outside the gene matches. The CDR3 runs to 16 residues. CDR3 region: CASTPGLAGSSYEQYF. The CDR3 nucleotides are TGTGCCAGCACCCCGGGACTAGCGGGCTCCTCCTACGAGCAGTACTTC. Variable domain in full (rest from reference TRBV2 and TRBJ2-7): EPEVTQTPSHQVTQMGQEVILRCVPISNHLYFYWYRQILGQKVEFLVSFYNNEISEKSEIFDDQFSVERPDGSNFTLKIRSTKLEDSAMYFCASTPGLAGSSYEQYFGPGTRLTVT.

The chain couples TRBV7-9 to TRBJ1-4; D possibly corresponds to TRBD1 (5 bases). The CDR3 extends over 16 amino acids. CDR1 is SEHNR, CDR2 FQNEAQ, per germline (reference sequence). V was trimmed by 4 bases and J by 4 bases, leaving 16 bases between them. In DNA form, the CDR3 reads TGTGCCAGCAGCTCCGGCCAGGGCAGCCTTAATGAAAAACTGTTTTTT. This sequence encodes CASSSGQGSLNEKLFF.

This clone was seen a few times. The rearrangement uses TRBV19 and TRBJ2-5; D is unresolved. Near its end, the DNA agrees better with TRBJ2-7, so the J call may be wrong. Germline CDR1 LNHDA, CDR2 SQIVND (reference sequence). The CDR3 has 9 amino acids. For the CDR3, the DNA is TGTGCCAGGCCGTACGAGCAGTACTTC. This gives the protein CARPYEQYF.

The chain employs TRBV5-1 and TRBJ2-1; TRBD1 matches 10 bases. This CDR3 spans 16 amino acids. With 4 bases clipped from V and 10 bases from J, the junction kept 14 bases outside the gene matches. Germline CDR1 is SGHRS and CDR2 is YFSETQ. The CDR3 loop is CASSVLRDRGAVEQFF. Here the CDR3 DNA reads TGCGCCAGCAGCGTACTCCGGGACAGGGGAGCCGTAGAGCAGTTCTTC.

V gene TRBV5-1 combines with J gene TRBJ1-5; 7 nucleotides align to TRBD1. V shed 0 bases, J shed 7 bases, and the junction held 4 bases outside the gene matches. In germline, CDR1 is SGHRS, CDR2 YFSETQ. CDR3 length equals 14 residues. CDR3 sequence reads: CASSLGQGEQPQHF. CDR3 in DNA: TGCGCCAGCAGCTTGGGACAGGGTGAACAGCCCCAGCATTTT.

This sequence joins TRBV6-4 and TRBJ2-1; D is possibly TRBD2 (5 bases). The CDR3 length is 15 residues. Germline values: CDR1 MRHNA, CDR2 SNTAGT. The V gene lost 5 bases and the J gene lost 0 bases, with 11 bases spanning the gap. The CDR3 protein is CASSPTISSYNEQFF. The CDR3 nucleotides are TGTGCCAGCAGTCCGACTATTAGCTCCTACAATGAGCAGTTCTTC.

This clone was picked up a small number of times. The rearrangement links TRBV7-9 to TRBJ2-2; the D gene is possibly TRBD2 (5 bases). The germline CDR1 and CDR2 sequences are SEHNR and FQNEAQ (reference sequence). Deletions cut 5 bases from V and 4 bases from J, with 8 bases between. The CDR3 has 13 residues. CDR3 amino acids: CASSPGGTGELFF. In DNA, the CDR3 is TGTGCCAGCAGCCCTGGAGGCACCGGGGAGCTGTTTTTT.

The chain joins TRBV30 to TRBJ2-3, with D perhaps matching TRBD1 (5 bases). The V end was cut by 0 bases, the J end by 4 bases, with 8 bases between. CDR3 length: 13 amino acids. Germline CDR1 and CDR2: GTSNPN and SVGIG (reference sequence). The CDR3 region is CAWSVRRADTQYF. The DNA of the CDR3 is TGTGCCTGGAGTGTACGCAGGGCAGATACGCAGTATTTT.

The chain is built from TRBV7-8 and TRBJ1-2; 7 bases align to TRBD1. CDR1 and CDR2 (germline): SGHVS, FQNEAQ. CDR3 length: 17 residues. After removal of 0 bases from V and 6 bases from J, the junction contained 13 bases not matched to a gene. In DNA, the CDR3 is TGTGCCAGCAGCTTAGCTAGGTCAGGGGGGCTGGTTAATGGCTACACCTTC. Its protein is CASSLARSGGLVNGYTF.